These T cell receptor beta chains were read from a single sample in a study of fetal regulatory T cell absence and autoimmunity. Sequenced by immunoSEQ multiplex PCR; TCRdb stores in-frame clones only, minus some. The data hold some 50,000 clones, with approximately 80% observed a single time. Material: cord blood. Receptor source: a newborn boy with IPEX syndrome. Both conserved end residues are part of each CDR3. Clone size is given for some rows only: seen once, a few or many times, or a class if the clone is expanded.

TRBV4-2	-	TRBJ2-2	CASSQLAGNTGELFF
TRBV6-1	few	TRBJ1-1	CASSPTGGTEAFF
TRBV5-1	-	TRBJ1-1	CASSLAFAGTGRTEAFF
TRBV7-2	-	TRBJ2-3	CASSLGFSTDTQYF
TRBV7-6	few	TRBJ2-7	CASSLARRGSYEQYF
TRBV18	-	TRBJ1-1	CASSPFSTRGVLGNTEAFF
TRBV18	-	TRBJ2-7	CASSPGGEQYF
TRBV6-5	-	TRBJ2-3	CASSYSWQGTDTQYF
TRBV27	-	TRBJ2-1	CASSLTNYNEQFF
TRBV5-3	-	TRBJ1-4	CARSSSRDRDEKLFF
TRBV18	-	TRBJ1-5	CASSPDSNQPQHF
TRBV5-3	-	TRBJ2-3	CARSLAAGGDTQYF
TRBV2	-	TRBJ1-5	CASSQRQGFNQPQHF
TRBV7-2	-	TRBJ2-2	CASSTLAGGPNTGELFF
TRBV19	-	TRBJ1-3	CASSIRSVYSGNTIYF
TRBV12-5	-	TRBJ2-2	CASGLGSRGWGYGGELFF
TRBV11-2	-	TRBJ1-1	CASSLNRGRGTEAFF
TRBV7-6	-	TRBJ2-7	CASSLANRQQGHWAYEQYF
TRBV30	-	TRBJ2-1	CAWNAGGLAGSYNEQFF
TRBV27	-	TRBJ1-2	CASSPSRGDRGLGYTF
TRBV7-9	-	TRBJ2-1	CASSLGDRDDEQFF
TRBV6-1	-	TRBJ2-3	CASSESGAGFRTDTQYF
TRBV7-2	-	TRBJ2-7	CASSLVEPPYEQYF
TRBV4-1	once	TRBJ2-3	CASSQGRASGLDDTQYF
TRBV19	-	TRBJ2-2	CASSIGTGNTGELFF
TRBV4-1	-	TRBJ2-7	CASSRDSYEQYF
TRBV6-6	-	TRBJ1-2	CASSYRGHYGYTF
TRBV11-3	-	TRBJ2-5	CASSPLAGTQYF
TRBV18	-	TRBJ2-7	CASSPRTGRYEQYF
TRBV29-1	-	TRBJ1-1	CSLRRPLQLNTEAFF
TRBV18	-	TRBJ1-4	CASSPGGEKLFF
TRBV19	few	TRBJ2-3	CASRRTSGGWGTDTQYF
TRBV30	-	TRBJ2-3	CAWSPPSTDTQYF
TRBV7-9	-	TRBJ2-7	CASSLGPGSLDEQYF